A single sample is the source of the 20 T cell receptor beta chains below, sequenced in a study of blood T cells in healthy people across ages. Using a J-beta primer mix together with a sample-barcoded 5' primer, a second PCR was run for roughly 7 to 12 cycles. TCRdb re-analysed the 5' RACE reads in MiXCR, keeping a single row per CDR3 protein. This sample has about 970,000 distinct CDR3 sequences, with roughly 51% found just once. Material: blood. These receptors came from a woman aged 55-70 years in good health.

The V call is TRBV4-1, the J call TRBJ2-1; 9 nucleotides match TRBD2. CDR1 MGHRA and CDR2 YSYEKL come from the germline V gene. The CDR3 has 15 amino acids. V shed 2 bases and J 5 bases; nucleotides not matched to a gene: 4. The CDR3 spells CASSQLSGGNNEQFF. DNA for the CDR3: TGCGCCAGCAGCCAACTTAGCGGGGGAAACAATGAGCAGTTCTTC.

This clonotype appeared a few times. This rearrangement joins TRBV2 to TRBJ1-2, with D perhaps TRBD1 (5 bases). The CDR3 is 12 residues long. Germline CDR1 and CDR2: SNHLY and FYNNEI. The V end lost 6 bases, the J end lost 4 bases, and 9 bases lay between the germline ends. For the CDR3, the DNA is TGTGCCAGCAGGGTTGGGGGCTATGGCTACACCTTC. This encodes CASRVGGYGYTF.

The V gene is TRBV27, the J gene TRBJ2-7; D unresolved. From germline, CDR1 is MNHEY and CDR2 SMNVEV (reference sequence). The V end was cut by 4 bases, the J end by 3 bases, with 10 bases between. The CDR3 runs to 13 residues. The CDR3 loop is CASSWVYCYEQYF. In DNA form, the CDR3 reads TGTGCCAGCAGTTGGGTTTATTGCTACGAGCAGTACTTC.

The chain carries TRBV9 and TRBJ1-1; a possible D gene is TRBD1 (5 bases). Germline V CDR1 and CDR2: SGDLS, YYNGEE. The CDR3 totals 14 residues. V lost 0 bases to trimming and J lost 4 bases, with 10 bases between them. The DNA of the CDR3 is TGTGCCAGCAGCGTAGGGGTGGGGGGCACTGAAGCTTTCTTT. It encodes CASSVGVGGTEAFF.

This clonotype has ten or more counts. The chain carries TRBV2 and TRBJ2-3; TRBD2 matches at 9 bases. The CDR3 is 14 amino acids. CDR1 is SNHLY, CDR2 FYNNEI, per germline. The V and J ends lost 10 bases and 5 bases, in that order; junction bases with no gene match: 10. CDR3 sequence (DNA): TGTGCCATCCTTTTAGCGGGAGTCAGAGATACGCAGTATTTT. Translating it yields CAILLAGVRDTQYF.

This sequence joins TRBV15 and TRBJ2-5; TRBD2 aligns across 15 bases. V shed 5 bases and J 11 bases; nucleotides not matched to a gene: 12. Germline CDR1 reads LNHNV; CDR2 reads YYDKDF (reference sequence). The CDR3 loop spans 16 amino acids. The CDR3 nucleotides read TGTGCCACCAGCGGACGGACTAGCGGGAGGGCCAATGAGCAGTACTTC. Translated: CATSGRTSGRANEQYF. The full variable domain, its missing parts supplied by reference TRBV15 and TRBJ2-5, is DAMVIQNPRYQVTQFGKPVTLSCSQTLNHNVMYWYQQKSSQAPKLLFHYYDKDFNNEADTPDNFQSRRPNTSFCFLDIRSPGLGDTAMYLCATSGRTSGRANEQYFGPGTRLLVL.

Remarks on this clonotype: Germline and junction disagree at one end, which may indicate a read error. The chain links TRBV5-6 to TRBJ2-7, with 7 bases matching TRBD2. CDR1 is SGHDT and CDR2 is YYEEEE in the germline V gene. CDR3 length equals 12 residues. CDR3: CTSSLRGREQYF. CDR3 bases: TGTACCAGCAGCTTGCGGGGGAGGGAGCAGTACTTC.

A few counts support this clonotype. This chain connects TRBV3-1 to TRBJ2-3, with TRBD2 matching over 8 bases. Trimming took 0 bases from V and 6 from J; bases not matched to a gene: 5. The CDR3 totals 15 residues. The germline V gene has CDR1 LGHDT and CDR2 YNNKEL (reference sequence). In nucleotides, the CDR3 is TGTGCCAGCAGCCAAGATCTGAGCGGGAGTGATACGCAGTATTTT. It encodes CASSQDLSGSDTQYF.

Here the CDR3 reads CASSMSPTYEQYF. As DNA, the CDR3 is TGTGCCAGTAGTATGAGTCCAACCTACGAGCAGTACTTC. This chain links TRBV19 with TRBJ2-7, with unresolved D. CDR1 is LNHDA, CDR2 SQIVND, per germline (reference sequence). V gave up 3 bases and J gave up 2 bases, with 8 bases separating them. The CDR3 consists of 13 residues.

A few counts support this clonotype. The chain joins TRBV29-1 to TRBJ2-7; a possible D gene is TRBD1 (6 bases). The length of the CDR3 is 13 residues. Germline CDR1 is SQVTM and CDR2 is ANQGSEA. V was clipped by 7 bases and J by 3 bases, with 16 bases between them. DNA for the CDR3: TGCAGCGGAACTACGGGACACAGCTACGAGCAGTACTTC. As protein: CSGTTGHSYEQYF.

This clonotype was picked up a small number of times. The CDR3 DNA is TGTGCCAGCAGCTTAGTGGGGGACAGCGGCTACTCCGCTCGGGGCTACACCTTC. Its protein product is CASSLVGDSGYSARGYTF. The rearrangement uses TRBV7-9 and TRBJ1-2; 7 bases match TRBD1. This CDR3 has 18 residues. CDR1 and CDR2 (germline): SEHNR, FQNEAQ (reference sequence). Trimming removed 1 base from V and 8 bases from J; junction bases left unmatched: 19.

This chain connects TRBV20-1 to TRBJ2-1; 15 bases agree with TRBD2. V shed 2 bases and J 2 bases; nucleotides not matched to a gene: 13. This CDR3 is built from 20 residues. CDR1 DFQATT and CDR2 SNEGSKA come from the germline V gene (reference sequence). The CDR3 region has the DNA TGCAGTGCTAGACACAGGGGGACTAGCGGGAGGCCGACAACCTACAATGAGCAGTTCTTC. As protein: CSARHRGTSGRPTTYNEQFF.

The V gene is TRBV6-5, the J gene TRBJ1-6, with D possibly TRBD1 on 5 matching bases. V was cut by 6 bases and J by 10 bases, with 13 bases left in between. Germline-derived CDR1 and CDR2 are MNHEY and SVGAGI. The CDR3 has 13 residues. The CDR3 here is CASRRGLESPLHF. CDR3 nucleotide sequence: TGTGCCAGCAGAAGGGGCTTGGAATCACCCCTCCACTTT.

A note on this clonotype: At one end the junction does not follow the germline gene, possibly because of a read error. The V gene is TRBV20-1, the J gene TRBJ2-3; D is ambiguous. This CDR3 is 15 amino acids long. CDR1 is DFQATT and CDR2 is SNEGSKA in the germline V gene (reference sequence). The CDR3 region is CSLEIFSPGTDTQYF. The CDR3 coding sequence is TGTTCCCTAGAAATCTTTTCTCCTGGCACAGATACGCAGTATTTT.

V and J are TRBV7-9 and TRBJ2-3, with D perhaps assigned TRBD1 or TRBD2 (5 bases each). The V gene lost 4 bases and the J gene lost 0 bases, with 17 bases spanning the gap. Germline-derived CDR1 and CDR2 are SEHNR and FQNEAQ (reference sequence). The CDR3 is 17 amino acids. CDR3 sequence: CASSWGRGPTSTDTQYF. The DNA of the CDR3 is TGTGCCAGCAGCTGGGGACGGGGCCCTACTAGCACAGATACGCAGTATTTT. The full variable domain, its missing parts supplied by reference TRBV7-9 and TRBJ2-3, is DTGVSQNPRHKITKRGQNVTFRCDPISEHNRLYWYRQTLGQGPEFLTYFQNEAQLEKSRLLSDRFSAERPKGSFSTLEIQRTEQGDSAMYLCASSWGRGPTSTDTQYFGPGTRLTVL.

This clonotype was picked up a small number of times. The chain carries TRBV11-2 and TRBJ2-7, with TRBD1 identical over 9 bases. The CDR3 sequence is 15 residues long. V lost 1 base to trimming and J lost 3 bases; unmatched junction nucleotides: 4. Per the germline V gene, CDR1 is SGHAT and CDR2 is FQNNGV. Here the CDR3 reads CASSLVRGQGYEQYF. In DNA form, the CDR3 reads TGTGCCAGCAGCTTAGTCCGGGGACAGGGCTACGAGCAGTACTTC.

This clonotype came up a few times. The chain combines TRBV7-9 with TRBJ2-3; TRBD2 matches 7 bases. V shed 3 bases and J 0 bases; nucleotides not matched to a gene: 3. Germline V gives CDR1 SEHNR, CDR2 FQNEAQ (reference sequence). This CDR3 region has 15 residues. DNA for the CDR3: TGTGCCAGCAGCTTGAAGCGGGGAAGCACAGATACGCAGTATTTT. It codes for CASSLKRGSTDTQYF. The full variable domain, rest sourced from reference TRBV7-9 and TRBJ2-3, is DTGVSQNPRHKITKRGQNVTFRCDPISEHNRLYWYRQTLGQGPEFLTYFQNEAQLEKSRLLSDRFSAERPKGSFSTLEIQRTEQGDSAMYLCASSLKRGSTDTQYFGPGTRLTVL.

The chain links TRBV2 to TRBJ1-4; D is perhaps TRBD1 (6 bases). The CDR3 covers 15 residues. The V gene's germline CDR1 is SNHLY and CDR2 FYNNEI. The V gene lost 5 bases and the J gene lost 0 bases, with 10 bases spanning the gap. The CDR3 DNA reads TGTGCCAGCAGTCTACAGGGCTCAACTAATGAAAAACTGTTTTTT. As protein: CASSLQGSTNEKLFF.

This sequence joins TRBV7-2 and TRBJ2-5; D possibly uses TRBD1 or TRBD2 (6 bases each). This CDR3 is 16 amino acids long. Looked up from germline, CDR1 is SGHTA and CDR2 is FQGNSA. V was trimmed by 5 bases and J by 4 bases, leaving 20 bases between them. For the CDR3, the DNA is TGTGCCAGCAGCCGTAAGGGGGGAGCCTCCACAGAGACCCAGTACTTC. Translation: CASSRKGGASTETQYF.

The rearrangement joins TRBV30 to TRBJ2-7; D perhaps matches TRBD1 (5 bases). Germline V CDR1 and CDR2: GTSNPN, SVGIG (reference sequence). CDR3 length: 12 residues. V was pared by 4 bases and J by 3 bases, with 10 bases between. CDR3 DNA: TGTGCCTGGACAACAGGTAACTACGAGCAGTACTTC. This codes for CAWTTGNYEQYF.